A single sample gave rise to the 32 T cell receptor beta chains below, sequenced in a study of T cell repertoires in cytomegalovirus infection. MiXCR, applied by TCRdb to the reads, yields one record per CDR3 protein. Among approximately 1,000,000 distinct CDR3 sequences listed, roughly 30% were seen once. Their target antigens are unknown. This material consisted of cultured CD8+ T cells from PBMCs, taken from culture after CMV antigen stimulation. All receptors derive from a human donor in good health (CMV status not recorded). Some clones in this sample may be carry-over from other donors' samples.

This clonotype was counted at least ten times. The J gene is TRBJ1-5, the V gene TRBV6-1, with a weak D call TRBD1 (6 bases). The V end was cut by 4 bases, the J end by 1 base, with 20 bases between. The CDR3 has 18 amino acids. CDR1 and CDR2 (germline): MNHNS, SASEGT. CDR3 sequence (DNA): TGTGCCAGCAGTGGTAAGGGGGATAGTTTGAGGAGCAATCAGCCCCAGCATTTT. This sequence encodes CASSGKGDSLRSNQPQHF.

This clonotype was counted a single time. The J gene is TRBJ1-1, the V gene TRBV5-1; D is unclear. The ends were cut back, 3 bases at V and 3 bases at J, with 12 bases in the middle. Germline lookup yields CDR1 SGHRS and CDR2 YFSETQ. This CDR3 has 14 residues. The CDR3 here is CASSSYRTHTEAFF. CDR3 nucleotides: TGCGCCAGCAGCTCCTACCGGACGCACACTGAAGCTTTCTTT.

Concerning this clonotype: A read error may produce the germline difference seen at one junction end. The V gene is TRBV19, the J gene TRBJ2-7, with TRBD2 matching over 11 bases. There are 17 residues in the CDR3. Germline CDR1 LNHDA, CDR2 SQIVND (reference sequence). The CDR3 DNA sequence: TGTGCCAGTAGTATAGGACTAGCGGGGACCAACTCCTACGAGCAGCACTTC. The encoded protein is CASSIGLAGTNSYEQHF.

This clonotype showed up just a few times. This rearrangement joins TRBV2 to TRBJ2-2; D possibly corresponds to TRBD2 (6 bases). The CDR3 extends over 15 amino acids. Germline CDR1 is SNHLY and CDR2 is FYNNEI. The ends were cut back, 3 bases at V and 2 bases at J, with 10 bases in the middle. The CDR3 DNA reads TGTGCCAGCAGTGAGGGGGGACTTAACACCGGGGAGCTGTTTTTT. Translated, it gives CASSEGGLNTGELFF.

This clonotype was found a few times. This rearrangement joins TRBV6-6 to TRBJ2-3, with no clear D. This CDR3 contains 17 residues. Between the trimmed V and J ends, which lost 2 bases and 6 bases, there was a span of 21 bases. Germline CDR1 is MNHNY and CDR2 is SVGAGI (reference sequence). The CDR3 bases are TGTGCCAGCAGTTACGGCGAATGGGGAATAGCTACTGATACGCAGTATTTT. This encodes CASSYGEWGIATDTQYF.

The chain carries TRBV19 and TRBJ2-1; no reliable D call. In germline, CDR1 is LNHDA, CDR2 SQIVND (reference sequence). The CDR3 consists of 13 residues. Between the trimmed V and J ends, which lost 5 bases and 5 bases, there was a span of 10 bases. The CDR3 protein is CASSVLADNEQFF. The CDR3 bases are TGTGCCAGTAGTGTTCTGGCGGACAATGAGCAGTTCTTC.

The rearrangement uses TRBV6-2 or TRBV6-3 and TRBJ1-5; D remains ambiguous. Germline-derived CDR1 and CDR2 are MNHEY and SVGEGT. V lost 2 bases and J 10 bases, leaving 12 bases between the germline ends. The CDR3 sequence is 13 residues long. The CDR3: CASSYGVHSPQHF. The CDR3 DNA reads as TGTGCCAGCAGTTACGGAGTACACTCCCCCCAGCATTTT.

The table lists this clonotype with a count of one. This chain uses TRBV27 with TRBJ2-2; TRBD2 matches at 14 bases. V trimming: 7 bases; J trimming: 4 bases; junction bases outside the gene matches: 17. Per germline, CDR1 MNHEY and CDR2 SMNVEV (reference sequence). The CDR3 loop spans 20 amino acids. CDR3 loop: CASTQERTSGGSTPTGELFF. The CDR3 DNA follows: TGTGCCAGCACCCAGGAGCGGACTAGCGGGGGGAGCACGCCCACCGGGGAGCTGTTTTTT.

V gene TRBV5-4 combines with J gene TRBJ1-5; D is uncertain. The CDR3 has 16 amino acids. V was clipped by 0 bases and J by 1 base, with 11 bases between them. Germline assignment: CDR1 SGHNT and CDR2 YYREEE (reference sequence). For the CDR3, the DNA is TGTGCCAGCAGCTTGGCGGCCTTAGGGAGCAATCAGCCCCAGCATTTT. This translates into CASSLAALGSNQPQHF.

This clonotype turned up a few times. This chain joins TRBV6-1 and TRBJ2-7; the D gene is possibly TRBD2 (6 bases). The CDR3 covers 11 residues. Germline CDR1 MNHNS, CDR2 SASEGT. Trimming removed 9 bases from V and 7 bases from J, with 13 bases in between. The CDR3 nucleotides are TGTGCCAGTCATGCGGGGCGTGAGCAGTACTTC. Amino acids: CASHAGREQYF.

This clonotype has a handful of counts. The chain has TRBV14 and TRBJ1-2; D remains unclear. Trimming took off 1 base at V and 8 bases at J, with 20 bases between the two ends. Germline V gene lookup returns CDR1 SGHDN and CDR2 FVKESK. The CDR3 extends over 16 amino acids. The CDR3, as DNA: TGTGCCAGCAGCCAAGGGCTTGAACTTGGGCATCTGGGCTACACCTTC. It yields the protein CASSQGLELGHLGYTF.

The chain couples TRBV4-2 to TRBJ2-1; 10 nucleotides agree with TRBD2. V lost 4 bases to trimming and J lost 7 bases; unmatched junction nucleotides: 10. CDR1 is LGHNA and CDR2 is YNFKEQ in the germline V gene. This CDR3 is built from 16 residues. CDR3 DNA sequence: TGTGCCAGCAGCCTCACACGGCTAGCGGGGGAGAATGAGCAGTTCTTC. Translated: CASSLTRLAGENEQFF.

CDR3 DNA: TGTGCCAGCAGCTCCCGGGACGACTGGTACACTGAAGCTTTCTTT. Encoded protein: CASSSRDDWYTEAFF. V and J are TRBV7-2 and TRBJ1-1; D possibly corresponds to TRBD1 (5 bases). Between the trimmed V and J ends, which lost 4 bases and 3 bases, there was a span of 15 bases. The CDR3 is made up of 15 amino acids. Germline V gene lookup returns CDR1 SGHTA and CDR2 FQGNSA.

The sample holds many counts of this clonotype. J is TRBJ2-6 and V is TRBV12-3 or TRBV12-4; D remains unclear. The CDR3 is 19 residues long. The V end lost 6 bases, the J end lost 0 bases, and 21 bases lay between the germline ends. The CDR3 DNA sequence: TGTGCCAGCAGGTCCTGGAAACTGGGTTCGAACTCTGGGGCCAACGTCCTGACTTTC. It is translated as CASRSWKLGSNSGANVLTF.

This clonotype appeared a few times. The chain is built from TRBV4-1 and TRBJ1-5; a possible D gene is TRBD1 (5 bases). Germline V gives CDR1 MGHRA, CDR2 YSYEKL. The V gene lost 3 bases and the J gene lost 2 bases, with 11 bases spanning the gap. The CDR3 sequence is 15 residues long. CDR3 loop: CASSQSLGGNQPQHF. The CDR3, as DNA: TGCGCCAGCAGCCAGTCGCTGGGGGGCAATCAGCCCCAGCATTTT.

CDR3 bases: TGTGCCAGCAGGCGGGAATCCTCTAATGAAAAACTGTTTTTT. Protein product: CASRRESSNEKLFF. The chain carries TRBV2 and TRBJ1-4; no firm D call. Between the trimmed V and J ends, which lost 6 bases and 3 bases, there was a span of 11 bases. The CDR3 extends over 14 amino acids. From germline, CDR1 is SNHLY and CDR2 FYNNEI. The full variable domain, rest sourced from reference TRBV2 and TRBJ1-4, is EPEVTQTPSHQVTQMGQEVILRCVPISNHLYFYWYRQILGQKVEFLVSFYNNEISEKSEIFDDQFSVERPDGSNFTLKIRSTKLEDSAMYFCASRRESSNEKLFFGSGTQLSVL.

This chain uses TRBV19 with TRBJ2-3; no reliable D call. Trimming removed 5 bases at V and 1 base at J, with 10 bases between. This CDR3 region has 14 residues. Germline V gene sequence: CDR1 LNHDA, CDR2 SQIVND (reference sequence). CDR3 loop: CASSAGRRTDTQYF. The CDR3 nucleotides are TGTGCCAGTAGTGCCGGGCGACGCACAGATACGCAGTATTTT.

CDR3 coding DNA: TGTGCCAGCATCCCCCCCGGACAGGGCGGGTCCTATGGCTACACCTTC. Translated: CASIPPGQGGSYGYTF. This sequence joins TRBV11-3 and TRBJ1-2; TRBD1 aligns across 8 bases. The germline gives CDR1 SGHNT, CDR2 YENEEA. With V trimmed by 7 bases and J by 4 bases, 14 bases remained unmatched. The CDR3 has 16 amino acids.

This clonotype was observed a handful of times. This chain links TRBV12-3 or TRBV12-4 with TRBJ1-2; no definite D call. Trimming removed 3 bases from V and 0 bases from J, with 11 bases in between. The CDR3 runs 15 residues. The CDR3 sequence: CASSFGSVPNYGYTF. The CDR3 nucleotides read TGTGCCAGCAGTTTTGGTTCGGTCCCTAACTATGGCTACACCTTC.

A word on this clonotype: One end of the junction is discordant with germline, which a read error may explain. The chain uses TRBV6-2 or TRBV6-3 and TRBJ2-1, with 9 positions matching TRBD2. CDR3 length equals 14 residues. Germline V gene sequence: CDR1 MNHEY, CDR2 SVGEGT. The CDR3 reads CASGRLADYNERFF. The CDR3 DNA follows: TGTGCCAGCGGTAGACTAGCGGACTACAATGAGCGGTTCTTC.

This chain links TRBV7-9 with TRBJ2-5; D could derive from TRBD1 or TRBD2 (5 bases each). The length of the CDR3 is 15 residues. V shed 10 bases and J shed 1 base, with 19 bases lying between them. Per the germline V gene, CDR1 is SEHNR and CDR2 is FQNEAQ (reference sequence). The CDR3 region has the DNA TGTGCCATCTATGGGGGTTTTGGGACCCAAGAGACCCAGTACTTC. It encodes CAIYGGFGTQETQYF.

In its sample, this clonotype was seen a few times. The chain couples TRBV7-6 to TRBJ1-4, with 7 bases fitting TRBD1. The CDR3 covers 16 residues. Germline lookup yields CDR1 SGHVS and CDR2 FNYEAQ. With 5 bases clipped from V and 1 base from J, the junction kept 7 bases outside the gene matches. CDR3 DNA sequence: TGTGCCAGCAGCCTCAGACAGGGCGTAACTAATGAAAAACTGTTTTTT. This sequence encodes CASSLRQGVTNEKLFF. The full variable domain, rest sourced from reference TRBV7-6 and TRBJ1-4, is GAGVSQSPRYKVTKRGQDVALRCDPISGHVSLYWYRQALGQGPEFLTYFNYEAQQDKSGLPNDRFSAERPEGSISTLTIQRTEQRDSAMYRCASSLRQGVTNEKLFFGSGTQLSVL.

The chain couples TRBV5-4 to TRBJ2-6, with D possibly TRBD1 on 5 matching bases. This CDR3 is built from 15 residues. The germline V gene encodes CDR1 SGHNT and CDR2 YYREEE (reference sequence). Trimming took 4 bases from V and 6 from J, leaving 14 bases between them. This CDR3 is CASSPDTGVANVLTF. The CDR3 bases are TGTGCCAGCAGCCCGGACACAGGTGTGGCCAACGTCCTGACTTTC.

This chain connects TRBV6-2 or TRBV6-3 to TRBJ2-7, with D unclear. Trimming shortened V by 6 bases and J by 2 bases, and 14 bases separated the two germline ends. CDR3 size: 14 residues. CDR1 is MNHEY and CDR2 is SVGEGT in the germline V gene. The CDR3 DNA follows: TGTGCCAGCAGCTCGGACCCCAAGGCCTACGAGCAGTACTTC. This encodes CASSSDPKAYEQYF.

This clonotype occurred a few times. The V call is TRBV6-2 or TRBV6-3, the J call TRBJ2-7; D perhaps matches TRBD1 (6 bases). The CDR3 consists of 14 residues. V shed 4 bases and J shed 1 base, with 11 bases lying between them. In germline, CDR1 is MNHEY, CDR2 SVGEGT. For the CDR3, the DNA is TGTGCCAGCAGTTCCGACAGGTTATCCTACGAGCAGTACTTC. This gives the protein CASSSDRLSYEQYF.

The chain uses TRBV7-2 and TRBJ1-1, with TRBD1 as a possible D gene (6 bases). Trimming stripped 5 bases from V and 1 base from J, with 17 bases between. Germline V lookup: CDR1 SGHTA, CDR2 FQGNSA. This CDR3 contains 16 residues. The CDR3 DNA is TGTGCCAGCAGCCCAAAGAGAGGGGGGAAGAACACTGAAGCTTTCTTT. This encodes CASSPKRGGKNTEAFF.

Here the CDR3 reads CASTGGLEGYTF. The CDR3 DNA is TGTGCCAGCACGGGGGGGCTCGAGGGCTACACCTTC. The gene calls are TRBV27 and TRBJ1-2, with a tentative D call TRBD1 (6 bases). Trimming left V 7 bases short and J 8 bases short, with 14 bases between. CDR1 and CDR2 from the germline V gene are MNHEY and SMNVEV (reference sequence). The length of the CDR3 is 12 residues.

The V and J genes are TRBV6-6 and TRBJ1-4; possibly TRBD1 for D (6 bases). The CDR3 is 17 residues long. Looked up from germline, CDR1 is MNHNY and CDR2 is SVGAGI (reference sequence). Trimming pared 2 bases from V and 8 bases from J, leaving 21 bases between. The CDR3 sequence: CASSYPGRGAGEEKLFF. The CDR3 region has the DNA TGTGCCAGCAGTTACCCAGGAAGGGGGGCAGGAGAGGAAAAACTGTTTTTT.

This clonotype was observed a few times. The rearrangement links TRBV27 to TRBJ2-5; 7 bases fit TRBD1. The CDR3 has 12 residues. J lost 2 bases, V lost 10 bases, and 4 bases had no gene match. The germline V gene has CDR1 MNHEY and CDR2 SMNVEV (reference sequence). DNA of the CDR3: TGTGCCATCCAGGACAGGCAAGAGACCCAGTACTTC. The encoded protein is CAIQDRQETQYF.

This clonotype was seen more than once but under ten times. The V gene is TRBV6-1, the J gene TRBJ2-3; TRBD2 matches at 8 bases. CDR1 is MNHNS and CDR2 is SASEGT in the germline V gene. Germline trimming cut 5 bases from V and 2 bases from J; bases unmatched to any gene: 6. The CDR3 loop spans 15 amino acids. The CDR3 spells CASSQRGLDTDTQYF. In DNA form, the CDR3 reads TGTGCCAGCAGTCAGAGGGGACTAGACACAGATACGCAGTATTTT.

This clonotype has a handful of counts. The chain links TRBV12-3 or TRBV12-4 to TRBJ1-2; D perhaps matches TRBD1 (6 bases). This CDR3 spans 14 amino acids. The germline V and J ends were trimmed by 3 bases and 5 bases, with 13 bases remaining between them. The CDR3 protein is CASSLDSRAYGYTF. CDR3 nucleotides: TGTGCCAGCAGTTTGGACAGCCGGGCTTATGGCTACACCTTC.

J is TRBJ2-3 and V is TRBV2; TRBD2 agrees at 13 bases. V shed 7 bases, J shed 4 bases, and the junction held 5 bases outside the gene matches. The CDR3 consists of 15 residues. Germline CDR1 is SNHLY and CDR2 is FYNNEI. As DNA, the CDR3 is TGTGCCAGCAACGAAGGGACTAGCGGGGCAGATACGCAGTATTTT. Protein product: CASNEGTSGADTQYF.